One sample yielded the 15 T cell receptor beta chains listed below, sequenced in a study of blood T cell repertoires in COVID-19. TCRdb keeps only in-frame clones here, not all; method: immunoSEQ multiplex PCR. Here the sample spans just over 650,000 clones, 70% to 90% being singletons. The sequenced sample consisted of peripheral blood. The source of these receptors is a young woman with acute or convalescent COVID-19.

The chain has TRBV29-1 and TRBJ1-1; no definite D call. Germline V gene data show CDR1 as SQVTM and CDR2 as ANQGSEA. CDR3 size: 12 residues. V dropped 4 bases and J dropped 3 bases, with 9 bases sitting between them. CDR3 sequence reads: CSVAAGYTEAFF. In DNA form, the CDR3 reads TGCAGCGTTGCCGCGGGGTACACTGAAGCTTTCTTT.

This chain links TRBV3-1 (or the pseudogene TRBV3-2) with TRBJ1-4; D gene ambiguous. Trimming removed 5 bases from V and 7 bases from J, with 8 bases in between. This CDR3 has 12 residues. CDR1 is LGHDT and CDR2 is YNNKEL in the germline V gene (reference sequence). Here the CDR3 reads CASSFNSEKLFF. The CDR3 region has the DNA TGTGCCAGCAGCTTTAACAGTGAAAAACTGTTTTTT.

Notes on this clone: Germline is not matched at one junction end, which may reflect a read error. The chain is built from TRBV7-2 and TRBJ1-1, with TRBD1 identical over 12 bases. This CDR3 comprises 13 residues. The V gene's germline CDR1 is SGHTA and CDR2 FQGNSA. The CDR3 DNA sequence: TGTGCCAGCAGCGCACCCGGGACAGGGGGCGCGTTTTTT. As protein: CASSAPGTGGAFF. The full variable domain, completed using reference TRBV7-2 and TRBJ1-1, is GAGVSQSPSNKVTEKGKDVELRCDPISGHTALYWYRQSLGQGLEFLIYFQGNSAPDKSGLPSDRFSAERTGGSVSTLTIQRTQQEDSAVYLCASSAPGTGGAFFGQGTRLTVV.

The chain combines TRBV28 with TRBJ2-2; 7 nucleotides line up with TRBD1. Unmatched junction bases numbered 7, after V lost 3 bases and J lost 3 bases. The CDR3 runs to 16 residues. Germline loops: CDR1 MDHEN, CDR2 SYDVKM. The CDR3 nucleotides are TGTGCCAGCAGTTTCAGCCCGACAGGGCACACCGGGGAGCTGTTTTTT. Its protein is CASSFSPTGHTGELFF.

In the case of this clone: One junction end does not reproduce the germline sequence, and a read error may be involved. The chain employs TRBV5-5 and TRBJ1-2; D not resolved. Germline V lookup: CDR1 SGHKS, CDR2 YYEKEE (reference sequence). The CDR3 runs to 11 residues. The CDR3 sequence: CASSLVDRHLF. CDR3 DNA sequence: TGTGCCAGCAGCTTGGTTGATCGACACCTCTTC.

A few counts support this clone. This chain uses TRBV7-9 with TRBJ1-4; D is uncertain. In germline, CDR1 is SEHNR, CDR2 FQNEAQ (reference sequence). The CDR3 covers 15 residues. Trimming took off 5 bases at V and 5 bases at J, with 15 bases between the two ends. CDR3 sequence reads: CASSEKQNINEKLFF. The CDR3, as DNA: TGTGCCAGCAGCGAAAAACAGAATATCAATGAAAAACTGTTTTTT.

The gene calls are TRBV12-3 or TRBV12-4 and TRBJ1-5, with D possibly TRBD1 on 6 matching bases. Trimming removed 8 bases at V and 6 bases at J, with 14 bases between. The CDR3 covers 13 residues. CDR3 in DNA: TGTGCCAGCCGCTGGGGCAGGGGTCAGCCCCAGCATTTT. The encoded protein is CASRWGRGQPQHF.

CDR3 DNA: TGCGCCAGCAGCTTGGGACCAATACCGGGACAGGGGAACACTGAAGCTTTCTTT. As protein: CASSLGPIPGQGNTEAFF. The rearrangement uses TRBV5-1 and TRBJ1-1; 9 bases are a match to TRBD1. The ends lost 0 bases at V and 1 base at J; junction bases unmatched: 10. This CDR3 is built from 18 residues. Per germline, CDR1 SGHRS and CDR2 YFSETQ.

This rearrangement joins TRBV18 to TRBJ1-1; no firm D call. The V end lost 1 base, the J end lost 8 bases, and 20 bases lay between the germline ends. The CDR3 is 16 residues long. The V gene's germline CDR1 is KGHSH and CDR2 LQKENI. The CDR3 region has the DNA TGTGCCAGCTCACCACTAAGCAGCGGCCGGGGTAGGGAAGCTTTCTTT. Translated: CASSPLSSGRGREAFF.

This clone was picked up one time. The V and J genes are TRBV4-1 and TRBJ2-4; 7 bases match TRBD2. Per germline, CDR1 MGHRA and CDR2 YSYEKL. This CDR3 region has 17 residues. V gave up 2 bases and J gave up 0 bases; unmatched junction bases: 7. CDR3 in amino acids: CASSQMLGRVAKNIQYF. CDR3 DNA sequence: TGCGCCAGCAGCCAAATGCTGGGGAGGGTAGCCAAAAACATTCAGTACTTC.

The chain uses TRBV4-1 and TRBJ1-1; D is perhaps TRBD1 (6 bases). The germline CDR1 and CDR2 sequences are MGHRA and YSYEKL. Trimming cost V 1 base and J 3 bases, with 21 bases left between them. This CDR3 is 18 amino acids long. In nucleotides, the CDR3 is TGCGCCAGCAGCCAAGGGACACAGGGATGGGGAAGGGACACTGAAGCTTTCTTT. This translates into CASSQGTQGWGRDTEAFF.

The V gene is TRBV11-2, the J gene TRBJ2-1; D gene unclear. There are 14 residues in the CDR3. Germline V CDR1 and CDR2: SGHAT, FQNNGV. V shed 0 bases and J shed 7 bases, with 10 bases lying between them. The CDR3 region is CASSLDPSGNEQFF. CDR3 in DNA: TGTGCCAGCAGCTTAGATCCTAGTGGGAATGAGCAGTTCTTC.

The chain recombines TRBV3-1 (or the pseudogene TRBV3-2) with TRBJ2-4; 10 positions match TRBD1. The junction had 1 base not matched to a gene; V was cut back by 8 bases and J by 3 bases. The CDR3 totals 13 residues. Germline CDR1 and CDR2: LGHDT and YNNKEL (reference sequence). The CDR3 sequence is CASGQGDKNIQYF. DNA of the CDR3: TGTGCCAGCGGACAGGGGGACAAAAACATTCAGTACTTC.

The chain combines TRBV6-2 or TRBV6-3 with TRBJ1-1, with D perhaps matching TRBD1 (5 bases). This CDR3 has 14 amino acids. Germline values: CDR1 MNHEY, CDR2 SVGEGT. Trimming removed 2 bases from V and 3 bases from J, with 10 bases in between. This CDR3 reads CASSYDRGYTEAFF. For the CDR3, the DNA is TGTGCCAGCAGTTACGATCGGGGGTACACTGAAGCTTTCTTT.

The chain carries TRBV6-6 and TRBJ2-1; maybe TRBD1 (5 bases). Germline V gene data show CDR1 as MNHNY and CDR2 as SVGAGI (reference sequence). The CDR3 spans 16 residues. Trimming cost V 2 bases and J 9 bases, with 20 bases left between them. CDR3 DNA: TGTGCCAGCAGTTACCAGCTACCAAAGGGGTCCAGTGAGCAGTTCTTC. This codes for CASSYQLPKGSSEQFF.